This entry lists 11 T cell receptor beta chains sequenced from one sample in a study of metastatic and nonmetastatic thyroid tumors. Prior to thyroid surgery, none of the patients had received any treatment. TCRdb re-clonotyped the PCR reads via MiXCR. The repertoire holds some 40,000 clones, with approximately 15% as singletons. What was sequenced was blood. The receptor set was obtained from a female donor with papillary thyroid cancer or a benign thyroid nodule (not recorded which). Some clones in this sample may be carry-over from other donors' samples.

There are many counts of this clone. This sequence joins TRBV6-7 and TRBJ2-2; 9 bases align to TRBD1. TRBV6-7 is flagged as an ORF with uncertain function. V lost 4 bases and J lost 5; bases outside the gene matches: 11. The CDR3 runs to 17 residues. CDR3 residues: CASSFRLGQGGTGELFF. CDR3 bases: TGTGCCAGCAGTTTCCGTTTGGGACAGGGAGGTACCGGGGAGCTGTTTTTT.

This clone appeared many times. The rearrangement links TRBV24-1 to TRBJ2-1; either TRBD1 or TRBD2 may supply D (6 bases each). This CDR3 is built from 16 residues. V gave up 0 bases and J gave up 8 bases, with 16 bases separating them. The germline V gene has CDR1 KGHDR and CDR2 SFDVKD. As DNA, the CDR3 is TGTGCCACCAGTGATTTGGTACAGGGAGGTGATGATGAGCAGTTCTTC. This encodes CATSDLVQGGDDEQFF.

This clone was seen a few times. The V call is TRBV12-3 or TRBV12-4, the J call TRBJ1-1; no firm D call. The ends were cut back, 8 bases at V and 4 bases at J, with 17 bases in the middle. The CDR3 consists of 14 residues. In nucleotides, the CDR3 is TGTGCCAGCGTGGAAGGGCGGTCTGGCACTGAAGCTTTCTTT. It specifies CASVEGRSGTEAFF.

This clone was detected many times. The V call is TRBV5-8, the J call TRBJ1-1, with D maybe TRBD1 (6 bases). The V and J ends lost 4 bases and 4 bases respectively, with 11 bases between them. CDR3 length: 13 amino acids. Germline loops: CDR1 SGHTS, CDR2 YDEGEE. CDR3 in DNA: TGTGCCAGCAGCGTCGGGGGGCGCACTGAAGCTTTCTTT. The encoded protein is CASSVGGRTEAFF.

In its sample, this clone was seen many times. This chain links TRBV2 with TRBJ1-6; D is uncertain. CDR1 is SNHLY and CDR2 is FYNNEI in the germline V gene. V lost 4 bases and J lost 5, with 18 bases in between. The CDR3 spans 17 residues. CDR3: CASSGRSGTGNNSPLHF. The CDR3 DNA follows: TGTGCCAGCAGTGGCAGATCCGGCACCGGTAATAATTCACCCCTCCACTTT. Variable domain in full (rest from reference TRBV2 and TRBJ1-6): EPEVTQTPSHQVTQMGQEVILRCVPISNHLYFYWYRQILGQKVEFLVSFYNNEISEKSEIFDDQFSVERPDGSNFTLKIRSTKLEDSAMYFCASSGRSGTGNNSPLHFGNGTRLTVT.

For this clone: At one of its ends the junction is not consistent with the germline gene, which may arise from a read error. The V gene is TRBV11-1, the J gene TRBJ2-1; D remains ambiguous. Germline V CDR1 and CDR2: SGHAT, FQDESV (reference sequence). The CDR3 is made up of 15 amino acids. The CDR3 DNA sequence: TGTGCCAGCAGCAACACCTGGACGCCCGGCAATGCGCAGTTCTTC. This codes for CASSNTWTPGNAQFF.

This clone has just a few counts. Lacking the conserved final phenylalanine or tryptophan, this CDR3 likely reflects a read error. V usage is TRBV12-3 or TRBV12-4 and J usage is TRBJ2-1, with D possibly matching TRBD2 (5 bases). With 10 bases removed from V and 0 bases from J, the gap between germline ends came to 25 bases. This CDR3 is 18 amino acids long. Written as DNA, the CDR3 is TGTGCCAACACCCCCGTCATGGACGGGATGAGCTCCTACAATGAGCAGTTCCTC. Translating it yields CANTPVMDGMSSYNEQFL.

The rearrangement joins TRBV2 to TRBJ1-6, with a possible D match to TRBD1 (6 bases). CDR1 is SNHLY, CDR2 FYNNEI, per germline. V gave up 6 bases and J gave up 8 bases, with 11 bases separating them. The CDR3 has 13 amino acids. CDR3 DNA: TGTGCCAGCAGGGGGACAAGAGATTCACCCCTCCACTTT. It codes for CASRGTRDSPLHF.

This clone was picked up a small number of times. The CDR3 spells CASRAVTAGELFF. In DNA form, the CDR3 reads TGCGCCAGTAGGGCGGTAACGGCCGGGGAGCTGTTTTTT. This chain links TRBV10-2 with TRBJ2-2; D uncertain. The CDR3 totals 13 residues. V lost 9 bases, J lost 6 bases, and 14 bases lay in between. Germline V gene lookup returns CDR1 WSHSY and CDR2 SAAADI.

Many counts were recorded for this clone. The chain has TRBV2 and TRBJ1-5; weak D call: TRBD1 (5 bases). Germline loops: CDR1 SNHLY, CDR2 FYNNEI. V was shortened by 1 base and J by 6 bases, with 7 bases between the two germline ends. This CDR3 has 13 amino acids. The CDR3 loop is CASSEVQGQPQHF. Written as DNA, the CDR3 is TGTGCCAGCAGTGAAGTTCAGGGTCAGCCCCAGCATTTT.

This clone came up many times. The chain combines TRBV5-1 with TRBJ2-7; D unresolved. The CDR3 consists of 15 residues. Germline V CDR1 and CDR2: SGHRS, YFSETQ. V lost 0 bases and J lost 2, with 12 bases in between. The CDR3 coding sequence is TGCGCCAGCAGCTTGGTTCTCGGCGGTACCTACGAGCAGTACTTC. Translation gives CASSLVLGGTYEQYF.